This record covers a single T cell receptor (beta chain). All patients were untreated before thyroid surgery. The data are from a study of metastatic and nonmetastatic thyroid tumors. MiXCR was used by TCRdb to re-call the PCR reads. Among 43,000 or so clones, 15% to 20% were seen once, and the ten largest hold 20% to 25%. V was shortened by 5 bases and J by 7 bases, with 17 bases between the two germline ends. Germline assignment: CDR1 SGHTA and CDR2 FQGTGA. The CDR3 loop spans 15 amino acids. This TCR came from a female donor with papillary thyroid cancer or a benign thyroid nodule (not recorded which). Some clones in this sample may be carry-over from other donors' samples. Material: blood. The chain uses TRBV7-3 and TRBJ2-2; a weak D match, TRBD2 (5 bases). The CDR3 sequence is CASSPTGTRIGELFF. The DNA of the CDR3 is TGTGCCAGCAGCCCAACGGGAACGCGGATCGGGGAGCTGTTTTTT. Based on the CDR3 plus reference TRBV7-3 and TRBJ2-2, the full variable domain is GAGVSQTPSNKVTEKGKYVELRCDPISGHTALYWYRQSLGQGPEFLIYFQGTGAADDSGLPNDRFFAVRPEGSVSTLKIQRTERGDSAVYLCASSPTGTRIGELFFGEGSRLTVL.